The rows below give T cell receptor beta chains drawn from one sample of a study of T cells after yellow fever vaccination. One entry per CDR3 protein, called by TCRdb with MiXCR from the 5' RACE reads. The profile shows approximately 27,000 distinct CDR3 sequences, 5.5% of them singletons. The source was PBMCs, either bulk or a sorted T-cell subset (CD4+, CD8+, memory, or dextramer-sorted; not recorded which), collected 15 days after the yellow fever booster vaccination. The receptors derive from a man between 25 and 39 years old who received the YFV17D yellow fever vaccine. CDR3s include the opening cysteine and the closing phenylalanine or tryptophan. D genes are given only for firm matches. The size entry gives once, few or many counts, or a class when the clone is expanded.

J	V	D	size	length	CDR3	DNA
TRBJ2-1	TRBV25-1	TRBD2	many	19	CASSDDRGLAVSSYNEQFF	TGTGCCAGCAGTGATGACAGGGGACTAGCGGTGAGCTCCTACAATGAGCAGTTCTTC
TRBJ2-1	TRBV3-1	-	many	11	CASESPREQFF	TGTGCCAGCGAGTCTCCTAGGGAGCAGTTCTTC
TRBJ2-1	TRBV11-3	TRBD1	many	16	CASSYTGTANYNEQFF	TGTGCCAGCAGCTATACCGGGACAGCGAACTACAATGAGCAGTTCTTC
TRBJ1-4	TRBV10-3	TRBD1	many	15	CAISRDSFPNEKLFF	TGTGCCATCAGCCGGGACAGTTTCCCTAATGAAAAACTGTTTTTT
TRBJ2-3	TRBV4-3	-	many	13	CASSPSVTDTQYF	TGCGCCAGCAGCCCCTCCGTCACAGATACGCAGTATTTT
TRBJ1-1	TRBV7-2	-	many	13	CASSLHQNTEAFF	TGTGCCAGCAGCCTACACCAGAACACTGAAGCTTTCTTT
TRBJ2-3	TRBV20-1	TRBD1	many	14	CSARGTGGTDTQYF	TGCAGTGCTAGAGGGACAGGGGGTACAGATACGCAGTATTTT
TRBJ1-5	TRBV30	-	many	14	CAWNPIDGSQPQHF	TGTGCCTGGAATCCTATAGACGGGAGTCAGCCCCAGCATTTT
TRBJ2-3	TRBV10-1	TRBD2	many	17	CASSSRTSGSRTDTQYF	TGCGCCAGCAGTTCTCGGACTAGCGGGAGCCGCACAGATACGCAGTATTTT
TRBJ2-2	TRBV20-1	-	many	17	CSARDPRKGLDTGELFF	TGCAGTGCTAGAGATCCCCGGAAGGGGCTGGACACCGGGGAGCTGTTTTTT
TRBJ1-1	TRBV19	-	many	12	CASSIDQGSAFF	TGTGCCAGTAGTATAGATCAGGGGTCTGCTTTCTTT
TRBJ2-5	TRBV20-1	TRBD2	many	15	CSARGRVAGVQTQYF	TGCAGTGCTAGAGGGAGGGTAGCGGGAGTCCAGACCCAGTACTTC
TRBJ2-7	TRBV18	-	many	11	CASSPDLEQYF	TGTGCCAGCTCTCCCGACTTGGAGCAGTACTTC
TRBJ1-2	TRBV29-1	TRBD1	medium-sized	12	CSVGTGNYGYTF	TGCAGCGTCGGGACAGGGAACTATGGCTACACCTTC
TRBJ2-5	TRBV7-2	-	many	13	CASSAPPGETQYF	TGTGCCAGCAGCGCCCCCCCGGGAGAGACCCAGTACTTC
TRBJ2-5	TRBV4-3	-	many	16	CASSQDRSQVSETQYF	TGCGCCAGCAGCCAAGATCGCAGTCAAGTGTCAGAGACCCAGTACTTC
TRBJ1-2	TRBV4-3	TRBD1	many	15	CASSQGTAANYGYTF	TGCGCCAGCAGCCAGGGGACAGCGGCTAACTATGGCTACACCTTC
TRBJ1-1	TRBV19	TRBD1	few	13	CASWTGRSTEAFF	TGTGCCAGTTGGACAGGGCGGAGTACTGAAGCTTTCTTT
TRBJ1-4	TRBV28	-	many	15	CASSFIPPPLEKLFF	TGTGCCAGCAGTTTTATACCTCCACCCCTGGAAAAACTGTTTTTT